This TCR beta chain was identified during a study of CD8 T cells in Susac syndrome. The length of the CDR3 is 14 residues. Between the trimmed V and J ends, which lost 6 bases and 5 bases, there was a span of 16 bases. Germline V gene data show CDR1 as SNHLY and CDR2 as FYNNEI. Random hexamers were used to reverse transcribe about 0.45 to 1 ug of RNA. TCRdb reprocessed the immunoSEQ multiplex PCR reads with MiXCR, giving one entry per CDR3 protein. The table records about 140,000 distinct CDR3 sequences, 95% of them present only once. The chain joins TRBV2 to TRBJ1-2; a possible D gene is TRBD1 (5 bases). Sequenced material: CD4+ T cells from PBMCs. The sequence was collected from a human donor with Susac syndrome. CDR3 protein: CASSRQNSLYGYTF. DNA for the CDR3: TGTGCCAGCAGCCGACAGAATTCCCTTTATGGCTACACCTTC.